This T cell receptor (beta chain) was observed in a study of T-cell reconstitution after alpha-beta-depleted transplantation in children. Unique molecular identifiers featured in how the TCRbeta library was prepared. TCRdb used MiXCR to reprocess the PCR reads, holding one entry per CDR3 protein. The profile covers approximately 500,000 distinct CDR3 sequences, with about 10% appearing a single time and just over 2% taken by the ten largest. The CDR3 sequence is 16 residues long. The trim removed 2 bases at V and 7 bases at J, leaving 8 bases unmatched. CDR1 LGHDT and CDR2 YNNKEL come from the germline V gene (reference sequence).

This chain joins TRBV3-1 and TRBJ2-1; 10 nucleotides align to TRBD2. This TCR was sampled from a child aged 2 to 10 with inherited bone marrow failure, due to receive a stem cell transplant. The sample here was PBMCs, taken before TCRalphabeta/CD19-depleted stem cell transplant. The CDR3 coding sequence is TGTGCCAGCAGCCAATTCCTAGCGGGAGATAGGAATGAGCAGTTCTTC. Translation: CASSQFLAGDRNEQFF.